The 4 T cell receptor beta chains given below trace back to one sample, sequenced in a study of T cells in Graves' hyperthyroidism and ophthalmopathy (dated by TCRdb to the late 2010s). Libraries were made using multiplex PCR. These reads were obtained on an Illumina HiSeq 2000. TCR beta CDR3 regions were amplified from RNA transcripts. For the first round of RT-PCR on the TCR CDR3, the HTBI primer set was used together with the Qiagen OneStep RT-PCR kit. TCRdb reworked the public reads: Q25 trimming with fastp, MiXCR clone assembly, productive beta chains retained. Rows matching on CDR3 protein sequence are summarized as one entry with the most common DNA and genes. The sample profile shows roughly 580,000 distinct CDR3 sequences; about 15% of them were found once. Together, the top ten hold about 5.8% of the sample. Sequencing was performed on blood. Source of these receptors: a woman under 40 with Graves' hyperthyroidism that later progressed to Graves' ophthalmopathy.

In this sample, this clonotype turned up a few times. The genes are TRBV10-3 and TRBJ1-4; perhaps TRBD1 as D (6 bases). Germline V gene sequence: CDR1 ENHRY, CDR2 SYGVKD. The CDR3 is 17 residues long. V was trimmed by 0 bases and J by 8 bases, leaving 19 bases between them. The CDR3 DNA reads TGTGCCATCAGTGAGTCATCTCAGGGGACTGGTAAGGAAAAACTGTTTTTT. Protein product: CAISESSQGTGKEKLFF.

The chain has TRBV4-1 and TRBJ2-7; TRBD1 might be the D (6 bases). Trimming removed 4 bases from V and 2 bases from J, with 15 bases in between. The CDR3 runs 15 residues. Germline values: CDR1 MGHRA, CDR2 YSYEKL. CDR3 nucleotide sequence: TGCGCCAGCAGCCTCCTCCGGGACACCCCCTACGAGCAGTACTTC. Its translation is CASSLLRDTPYEQYF.

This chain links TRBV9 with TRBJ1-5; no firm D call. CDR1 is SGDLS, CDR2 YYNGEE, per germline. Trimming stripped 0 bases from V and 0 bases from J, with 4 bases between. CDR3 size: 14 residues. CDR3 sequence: CASSVDSSNQPQHF. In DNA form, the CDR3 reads TGTGCCAGCAGCGTAGACAGTAGCAATCAGCCCCAGCATTTT.

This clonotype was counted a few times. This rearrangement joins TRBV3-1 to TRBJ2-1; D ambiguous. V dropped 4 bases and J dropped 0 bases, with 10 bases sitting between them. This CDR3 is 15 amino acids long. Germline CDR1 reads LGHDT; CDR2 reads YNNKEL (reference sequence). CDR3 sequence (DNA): TGTGCCAGCAGCCCTTTTGATAGCTCCTACAATGAGCAGTTCTTC. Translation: CASSPFDSSYNEQFF.